This TCR beta chain was recovered during a study of shared clonotypes between healthy human individuals. Study-wide results and limits: Genetic and exposure-history diversity was limited by the few donors.

The CDR3 sequence is 14 residues long. Germline-derived CDR1 and CDR2 are MNHNY and SVGAGI (reference sequence). As for this clone: Its specificity is not known.

The test was conducted at deep level. How the authors handled the data: Because ImmunoSEQ provided only junction sequences with no quality scores, the filtering differed. Method: immunoSEQ multiplex PCR; TCRdb's copy keeps in-frame clones and lacks some. V and J calls and clone size come straight from that table; D and trimming were deduced from the DNA. Of 450,000 to 500,000 clones listed, 60% to 80% are singletons. The chain recombines TRBV6-6 with TRBJ2-5; D unclear. Gene TRBJ2-7 matches the end of the DNA better, so the J call may be wrong. What was sequenced was PBMCs. This clonotype was obtained from a woman in her thirties or forties in good health. Some clones in this sample may be carry-over from other donors' samples. The CDR3 sequence: CASRKTLPSYEQYF. As DNA, the CDR3 is TGTGCCAGCAGAAAGACCCTCCCCAGCTACGAGCAGTACTTC.